This T cell receptor (beta chain) was sequenced during a study of glioma-infiltrating T cells. The study's findings and limits: Tissue-blood divergence was below expectation in non-neoplastic patients, above in gliomas. CDR3 overlap between tissue and blood was very small.

V was pared by 4 bases and J by 6 bases, with 7 bases of the junction left unmatched. Germline loops: CDR1 LNHDA, CDR2 SQIVND (reference sequence). The CDR3 length is 15 residues. TCR alpha and beta CDR3 regions were amplified from RNA using iRepertoire nested multiplex PCR. For one-step reverse transcription and amplification, 100-400 ng of tissue mRNA or PBMC total RNA was used. TCRdb fed the multiplex PCR reads into MiXCR, producing one record per CDR3 protein. Here the sample spans 95,000 to 150,000 distinct CDR3 sequences, around 23% being singletons. The table lists this clonotype with many counts. Its specificity is unknown.

Sequencing used glioma tissue, nonneoplastic brain tissue, or PBMCs (not recorded which). The gene calls are TRBV19 and TRBJ2-7; TRBD2 agrees at 12 bases. The source is a human donor with low-grade glioma or glioblastoma, undergoing nonglioma brain surgery, or in good health (not recorded which). The CDR3, as DNA: TGTGCCAGTAGTACTCCGGGACTAGCGGGTCCCGAGCAGTACTTC. Translation gives CASSTPGLAGPEQYF.